This T cell receptor (beta chain) was recovered during a study of long-term antiretroviral therapy in people with HIV. Whole-study findings and limits: CDR3 lengths in HIV samples spanned a narrower range than controls.

V was pared by 2 bases and J by 5 bases, with 16 bases between. Germline assignment: CDR1 MDHEN and CDR2 SYDVKM. This CDR3 has 15 amino acids. In regard to this clone: The target antigen is unknown.

Sequencing used immunoSEQ v3.0 at survey level. Sequencing was intended to reach about 35,000-50,000 T-cell genomes per sample. Profiling relied on immunoSEQ multiplex PCR, and the TCRdb table lists in-frame clones only, not all of them. Here the sample spans tens of thousands of clones, about 84% being singletons. The specimen was unsorted PBMCs, collected 0.5 years before starting antiretroviral therapy. The chain links TRBV28 to TRBJ2-7; TRBD1 might be the D (5 bases). This clonotype was obtained from a middle-aged man with HIV. CDR3 residues: CASSLTGGRVHEQYF. The CDR3, as DNA: TGTGCCAGCAGTTTAACCGGTGGCAGGGTCCACGAGCAGTACTTC.